The sequence of this T cell receptor (beta chain) was determined in a study of CD8+ T cells in alopecia areata. The overall study: Percent of scalp involved defined treated patients' severity scores. Study-level points and caveats: Researchers reported that TCR sharing among patients proved less clear than in mice, possibly HLA-linked.

Points on this clone: Its antigen is still unknown.

Treatment meaning: oral pan-JAK inhibitor, 5-10 mg twice daily. RNA was extracted and reverse transcribed into cDNA as the sequencing template. Profiling relied on immunoSEQ multiplex PCR, and the TCRdb table lists in-frame clones only, not all of them. The repertoire holds 110,000 to 150,000 clones, with 86% as singletons. Sequenced here: CD8+ T cells sorted from blood, sampled at week 4, from a patient treated with tofacitinib. The clonotype was recovered from a human donor with alopecia areata.

The CDR3 sequence: CASSLFGSRDTQYF. The DNA for the CDR3 is TGTGCCAGCAGTTTATTCGGGTCACGAGATACGCAGTATTTT. The gene calls are TRBV27 and TRBJ2-3; D ambiguous. V lost 1 base and J lost 5, with 10 bases in between. This CDR3 is built from 14 residues. Germline CDR1 and CDR2: MNHEY and SMNVEV (reference sequence).